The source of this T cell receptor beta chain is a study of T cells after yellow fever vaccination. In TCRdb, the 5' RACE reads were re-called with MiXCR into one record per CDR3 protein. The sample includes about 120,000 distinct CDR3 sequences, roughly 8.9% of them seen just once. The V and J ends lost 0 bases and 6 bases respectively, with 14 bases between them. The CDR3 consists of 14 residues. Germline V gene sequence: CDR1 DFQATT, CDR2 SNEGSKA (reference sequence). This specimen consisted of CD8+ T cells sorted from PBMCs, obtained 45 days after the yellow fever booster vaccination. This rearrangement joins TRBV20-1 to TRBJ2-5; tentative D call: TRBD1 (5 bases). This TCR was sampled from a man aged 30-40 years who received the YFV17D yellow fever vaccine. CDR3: CSARDVDSWQTQYF. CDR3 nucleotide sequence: TGCAGTGCTAGAGATGTCGACAGTTGGCAGACCCAGTACTTC.